The rows below give T cell receptor beta chains drawn from one sample of a study of OX40 agonist ivuxolimab in advanced cancers. Sequenced by immunoSEQ multiplex PCR; TCRdb stores in-frame clones only, minus some. The sample holds fewer than 80,000 clones, over 60% seen once. Here the sequenced sample was CD4+ or CD8+ T cells sorted from blood, taken in a trial of the OX40 agonist ivuxolimab. These receptors all stem from an adult with an advanced solid tumor such as melanoma, head and neck, liver or kidney cancer. CDR3s include the opening cysteine and the closing phenylalanine or tryptophan. A D gene is named only where the DNA matches it firmly. Clone sizes are given selectively: once, few, many, or a class where the clone is expanded.

NA	TRBV6-1	TRBJ2-1	NA	TGTGCCAGCAATGTGGGGGGAATTTTCACTGAGCAGTTCTTC	CASNVGGIFTEQFF
NA	TRBV7-9	TRBJ2-7	TRBD2	TGTGCCAGCAGCTTGGGAGGGAGGGCGATCGAGCAGTACTTC	CASSLGGRAIEQYF
NA	TRBV6-5	TRBJ2-1	NA	TGTGCCAGCAGTTTAGGACCGACGCACGTCAATGAGCAGTTCTTC	CASSLGPTHVNEQFF
NA	TRBV19	TRBJ1-1	NA	TGTGCCAGTGAATCAATCCAGGGTACCCCGAACACTGAAGCTTTCTTT	CASESIQGTPNTEAFF
NA	TRBV5-1	TRBJ2-5	NA	TGCGCCAGCAGCTTGGGTCAAGAGACCCAGTACTTC	CASSLGQETQYF
NA	TRBV5-6	TRBJ2-2	NA	TGTGCCAGCAGCTTGGACAGTAGGGGGGAGCTGTTTTTT	CASSLDSRGELFF
NA	TRBV6-6	TRBJ1-5	NA	TGTGCCAGCAGTTACTCAACAGGTAATCAGCCCCAGCATTTT	CASSYSTGNQPQHF
NA	TRBV19	TRBJ2-1	NA	TGTGCCAGTAGTTCCCCACGGGGGTCCTCAAGGTCTTACAATGAGCAGTTCTTC	CASSSPRGSSRSYNEQFF
NA	TRBV19	TRBJ2-5	NA	TGTGCCAGTAGTAGAAGGGTGGAAGAGACCCAGTACTTC	CASSRRVEETQYF
few	TRBV19	TRBJ2-7	TRBD1	TGTGCCACCTCAGGGGGCATTTCTCGGGGCGAGCAGTACTTC	CATSGGISRGEQYF
NA	TRBV19	TRBJ1-2	TRBD1	TGTGCCAGTAGTATGGGGACAGGTTATGGCTACACCTTC	CASSMGTGYGYTF
NA	TRBV5-1	TRBJ2-1	TRBD2	TGCGCCAGCAGCTCGACCGGGACTAGCCGTTCGGATGAGCAGTTCTTC	CASSSTGTSRSDEQFF
few	TRBV28	TRBJ1-1	NA	TGTGCCAGCAGTTTAAGCATCCCAGGGGTTGAAGCTTTCTTT	CASSLSIPGVEAFF
NA	TRBV7-3	TRBJ2-6	NA	TGTGCCAGCAGCCCAGGGACTGGGGCCAACGTCCTGACTTTC	CASSPGTGANVLTF
NA	TRBV19	TRBJ2-5	NA	TGTGCCAGTAGTTCTACGGGCCAAGGGGGGGGGACCCAGTACTTC	CASSSTGQGGGTQYF
NA	TRBV28	TRBJ2-2	NA	TGTGCCAGCAGTTTATTCTCAGGGTTGAACACCGGGGAGCTGTTTTTT	CASSLFSGLNTGELFF
NA	TRBV9	TRBJ1-2	NA	TGTGCCAGCAGCACAGGGTGGCCCGGATCCAACTATGGCTACACCTTC	CASSTGWPGSNYGYTF
NA	TRBV28	TRBJ1-3	NA	TGTGCCAGCAGTTTATCCCCTATAGGACTAAAAGCGGGAAACACCATATATTTT	CASSLSPIGLKAGNTIYF
few	TRBV2	TRBJ1-6	NA	TGTGCCAGCAAATCGAGGGGTCCACCCCTCCACTTT	CASKSRGPPLHF
NA	TRBV10-3	TRBJ1-1	NA	TGTGCCATCAGTGACCGGGCCGAAGGCACTGAAGCTTTCTTT	CAISDRAEGTEAFF